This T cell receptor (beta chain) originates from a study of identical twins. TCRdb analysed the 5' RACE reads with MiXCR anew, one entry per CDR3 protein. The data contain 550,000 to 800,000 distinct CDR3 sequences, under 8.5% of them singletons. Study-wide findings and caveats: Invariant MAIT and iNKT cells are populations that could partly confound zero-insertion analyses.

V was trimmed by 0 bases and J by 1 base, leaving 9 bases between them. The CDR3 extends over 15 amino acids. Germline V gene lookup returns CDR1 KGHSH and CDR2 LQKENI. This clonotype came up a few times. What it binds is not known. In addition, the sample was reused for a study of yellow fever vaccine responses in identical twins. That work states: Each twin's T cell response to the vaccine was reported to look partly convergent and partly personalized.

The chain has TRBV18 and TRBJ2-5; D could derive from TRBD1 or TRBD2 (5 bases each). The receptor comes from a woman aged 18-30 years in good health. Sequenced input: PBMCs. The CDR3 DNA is TGTGCCAGCTCACCACCGGGACGGAGCCAAGAGACCCAGTACTTC. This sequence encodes CASSPPGRSQETQYF.